This T cell receptor (beta chain) comes out of a study of untreated major depressive disorder. The study, taken as a whole, reports: TRBV05-01 (Vbeta 5.1) usage was higher in CD4+ T cells of depressed patients than controls. Sequencing showed nonsignificant TRBV25-01 and TRBV02-01 differences matching flow cytometry. The sequencing tests were limited to three preselected Vbeta families.

CDR1 and CDR2 (germline): SGHDT, YYEEEE. There are 13 residues in the CDR3. The V end was cut by 4 bases, the J end by 2 bases, with 10 bases between. Sequencing was performed with immunoSEQ multiplex PCR; in TCRdb, only in-frame clones are kept and a portion is missing. This table has around 13,000 clones, around nine tenths appearing once. Patients had DSM-IV major depressive disorder with a Hamilton Depression score of at least 18. Each donor gave about 30 ml of EDTA blood. On this clone itself: What it recognizes is unknown.

The rearrangement uses TRBV5-6 and TRBJ2-7; D gene ambiguous. This clonotype was sampled from a woman aged 25 to 39 with major depressive disorder. Material for sequencing was CD4+ T cells from PBMCs. The CDR3 DNA sequence: TGTGCCAGCAGCCTAACAGAGACCTACGAGCAGTACTTC. The encoded protein is CASSLTETYEQYF. The full variable domain, its missing parts supplied by reference TRBV5-6 and TRBJ2-7, is DAGVTQSPTHLIKTRGQQVTLRCSPKSGHDTVSWYQQALGQGPQFIFQYYEEEERQRGNFPDRFSGHQFPNYSSELNVNALLLGDSALYLCASSLTETYEQYFGPGTRLTVT.